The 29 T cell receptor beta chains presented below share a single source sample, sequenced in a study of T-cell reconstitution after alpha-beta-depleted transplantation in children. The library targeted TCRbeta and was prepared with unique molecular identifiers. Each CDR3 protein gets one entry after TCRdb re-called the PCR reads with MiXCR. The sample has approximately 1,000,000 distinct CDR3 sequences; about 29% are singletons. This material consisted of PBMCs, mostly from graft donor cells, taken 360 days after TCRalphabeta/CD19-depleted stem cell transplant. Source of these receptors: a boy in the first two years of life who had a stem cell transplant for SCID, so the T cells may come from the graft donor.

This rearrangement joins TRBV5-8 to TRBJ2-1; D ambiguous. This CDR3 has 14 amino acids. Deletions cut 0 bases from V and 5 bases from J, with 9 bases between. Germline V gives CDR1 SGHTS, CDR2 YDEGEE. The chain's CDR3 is CASSLGTENNEQFF. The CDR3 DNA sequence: TGTGCCAGCAGCTTGGGGACGGAAAACAATGAGCAGTTCTTC.

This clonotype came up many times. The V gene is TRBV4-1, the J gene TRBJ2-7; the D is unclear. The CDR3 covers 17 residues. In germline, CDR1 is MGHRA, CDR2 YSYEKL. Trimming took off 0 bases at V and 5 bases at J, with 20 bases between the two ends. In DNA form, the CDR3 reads TGCGCCAGCAGCCAAGATCTAAGAAGTCGATACACCCACGAGCAGTACTTC. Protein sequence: CASSQDLRSRYTHEQYF.

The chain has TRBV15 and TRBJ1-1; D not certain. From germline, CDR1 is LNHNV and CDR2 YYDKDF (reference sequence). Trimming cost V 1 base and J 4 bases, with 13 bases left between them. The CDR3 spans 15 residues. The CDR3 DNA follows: TGTGCCACCAGCAGAGGAACGGCCTACCCCACTGAAGCTTTCTTT. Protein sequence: CATSRGTAYPTEAFF.

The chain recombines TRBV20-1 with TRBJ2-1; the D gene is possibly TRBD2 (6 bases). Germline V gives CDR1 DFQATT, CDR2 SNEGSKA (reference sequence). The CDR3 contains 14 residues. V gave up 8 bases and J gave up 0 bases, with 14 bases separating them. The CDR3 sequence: CSSKRVGSYNEQFF. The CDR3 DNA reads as TGCAGTTCTAAGCGGGTTGGCTCCTACAATGAGCAGTTCTTC.

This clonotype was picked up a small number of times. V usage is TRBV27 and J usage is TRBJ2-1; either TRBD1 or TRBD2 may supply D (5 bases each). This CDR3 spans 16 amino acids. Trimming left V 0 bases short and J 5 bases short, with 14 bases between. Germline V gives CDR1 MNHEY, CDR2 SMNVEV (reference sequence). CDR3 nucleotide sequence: TGTGCCAGCAGTTTATCGAGGGCTTGGGGCCACAATGAGCAGTTCTTC. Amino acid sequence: CASSLSRAWGHNEQFF.

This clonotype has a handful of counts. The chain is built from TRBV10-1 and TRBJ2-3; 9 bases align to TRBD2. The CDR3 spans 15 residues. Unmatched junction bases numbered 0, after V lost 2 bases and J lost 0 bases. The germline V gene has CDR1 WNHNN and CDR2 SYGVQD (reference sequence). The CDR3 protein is CASSETSGSTDTQYF. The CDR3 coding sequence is TGCGCCAGCAGTGAGACTAGCGGGAGCACAGATACGCAGTATTTT.

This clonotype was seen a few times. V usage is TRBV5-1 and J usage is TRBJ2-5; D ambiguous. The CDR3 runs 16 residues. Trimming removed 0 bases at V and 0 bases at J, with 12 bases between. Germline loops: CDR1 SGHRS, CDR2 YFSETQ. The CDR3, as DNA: TGCGCCAGCAGCTTGGTTGTTAGCCAGTACCAAGAGACCCAGTACTTC. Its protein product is CASSLVVSQYQETQYF.

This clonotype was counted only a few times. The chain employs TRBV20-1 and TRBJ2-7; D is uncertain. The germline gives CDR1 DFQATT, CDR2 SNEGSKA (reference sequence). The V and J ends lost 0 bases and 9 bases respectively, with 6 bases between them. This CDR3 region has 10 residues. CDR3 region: CSARDWGQYF. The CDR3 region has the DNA TGCAGTGCTAGAGATTGGGGGCAGTACTTC.

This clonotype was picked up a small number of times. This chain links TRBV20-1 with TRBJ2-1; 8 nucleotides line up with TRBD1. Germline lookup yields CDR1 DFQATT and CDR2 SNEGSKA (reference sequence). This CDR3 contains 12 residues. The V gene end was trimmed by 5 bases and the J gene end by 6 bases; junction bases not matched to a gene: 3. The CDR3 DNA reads TGCAGTGCTCAAGACAGGGGCAATGAGCAGTTCTTC. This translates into CSAQDRGNEQFF.

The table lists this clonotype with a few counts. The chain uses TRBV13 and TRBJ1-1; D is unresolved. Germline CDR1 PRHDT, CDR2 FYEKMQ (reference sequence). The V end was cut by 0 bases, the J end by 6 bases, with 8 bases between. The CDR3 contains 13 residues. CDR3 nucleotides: TGTGCCAGCAGCTTAGGCTCGCCAGCTGAAGCTTTCTTT. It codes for CASSLGSPAEAFF.

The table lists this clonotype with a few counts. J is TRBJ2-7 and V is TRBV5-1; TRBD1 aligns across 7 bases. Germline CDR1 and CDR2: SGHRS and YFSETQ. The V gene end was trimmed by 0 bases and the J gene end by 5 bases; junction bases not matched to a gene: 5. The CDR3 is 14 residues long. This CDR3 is CASSLGTGPHEQYF. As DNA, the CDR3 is TGCGCCAGCAGCTTGGGGACAGGTCCCCACGAGCAGTACTTC. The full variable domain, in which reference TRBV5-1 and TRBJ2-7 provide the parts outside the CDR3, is KAGVTQTPRYLIKTRGQQVTLSCSPISGHRSVSWYQQTPGQGLQFLFEYFSETQRNKGNFPGRFSGRQFSNSRSEMNVSTLELGDSALYLCASSLGTGPHEQYFGPGTRLTVT.

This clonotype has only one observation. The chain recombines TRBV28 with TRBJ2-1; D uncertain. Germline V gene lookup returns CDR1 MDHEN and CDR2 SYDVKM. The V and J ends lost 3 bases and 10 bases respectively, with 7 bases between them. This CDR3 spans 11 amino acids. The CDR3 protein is CASSFCLEQFF. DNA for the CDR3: TGTGCCAGCAGTTTTTGCCTGGAGCAGTTCTTC.

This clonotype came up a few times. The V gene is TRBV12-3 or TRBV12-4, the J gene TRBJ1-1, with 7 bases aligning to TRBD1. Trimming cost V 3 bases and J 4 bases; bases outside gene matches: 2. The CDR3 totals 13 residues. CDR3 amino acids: CASSLGTATEAFF. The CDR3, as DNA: TGTGCCAGCAGTTTGGGGACAGCCACTGAAGCTTTCTTT.

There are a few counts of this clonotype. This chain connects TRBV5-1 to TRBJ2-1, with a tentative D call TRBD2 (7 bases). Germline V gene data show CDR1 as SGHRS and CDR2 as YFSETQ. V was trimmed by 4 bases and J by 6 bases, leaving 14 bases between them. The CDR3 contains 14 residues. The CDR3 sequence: CASSPIGGLNEQFF. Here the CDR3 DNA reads TGCGCCAGCAGCCCGATCGGGGGGCTCAATGAGCAGTTCTTC.

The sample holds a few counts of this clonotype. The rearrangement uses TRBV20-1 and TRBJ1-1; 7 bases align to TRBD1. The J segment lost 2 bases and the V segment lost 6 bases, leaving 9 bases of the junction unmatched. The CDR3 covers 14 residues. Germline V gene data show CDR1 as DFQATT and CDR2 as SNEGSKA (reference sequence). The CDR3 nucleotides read TGCAGTGCCCACAGGGGCCGGGGTAACACTGAAGCTTTCTTT. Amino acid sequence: CSAHRGRGNTEAFF.

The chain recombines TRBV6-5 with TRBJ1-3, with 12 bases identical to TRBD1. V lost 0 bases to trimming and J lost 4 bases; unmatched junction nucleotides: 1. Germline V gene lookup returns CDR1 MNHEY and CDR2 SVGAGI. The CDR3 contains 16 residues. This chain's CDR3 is CASSYSGTGGGNTIYF. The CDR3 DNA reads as TGTGCCAGCAGTTACTCGGGGACAGGGGGCGGAAACACCATATATTTT.

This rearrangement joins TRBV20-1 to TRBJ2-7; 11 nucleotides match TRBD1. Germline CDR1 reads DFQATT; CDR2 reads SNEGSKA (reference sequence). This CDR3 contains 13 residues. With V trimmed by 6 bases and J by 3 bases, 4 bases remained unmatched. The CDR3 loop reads CSARTGGLYEQYF. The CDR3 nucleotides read TGCAGTGCGAGGACAGGGGGCCTCTACGAGCAGTACTTC.

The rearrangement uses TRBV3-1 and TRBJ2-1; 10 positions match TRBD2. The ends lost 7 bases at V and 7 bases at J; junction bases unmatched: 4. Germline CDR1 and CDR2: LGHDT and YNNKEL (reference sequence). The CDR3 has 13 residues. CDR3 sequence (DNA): TGTGCCAGCACCGGGACTAGCGCTAATGAGCAGTTCTTC. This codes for CASTGTSANEQFF.

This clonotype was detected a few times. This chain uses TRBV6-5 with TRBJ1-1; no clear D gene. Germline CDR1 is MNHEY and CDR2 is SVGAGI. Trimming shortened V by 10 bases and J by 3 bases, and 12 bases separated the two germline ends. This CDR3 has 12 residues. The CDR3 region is CATKYSHTEAFF. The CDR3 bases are TGTGCCACCAAATATTCACACACTGAAGCTTTCTTT.

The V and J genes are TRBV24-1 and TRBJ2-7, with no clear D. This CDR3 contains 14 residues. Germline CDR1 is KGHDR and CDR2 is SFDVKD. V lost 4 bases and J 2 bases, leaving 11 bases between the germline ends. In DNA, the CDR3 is TGTGCCACCAGTGACCCCGACAAAGCCTACGAGCAGTACTTC. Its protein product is CATSDPDKAYEQYF.

In nucleotides, the CDR3 is TGTGCCATCAGTGAGTCGGGGACAAACAATCAGCCCCAGCATTTT. Protein product: CAISESGTNNQPQHF. V usage is TRBV10-3 and J usage is TRBJ1-5; maybe TRBD1 (6 bases). Trimming took 0 bases from V and 3 from J, leaving 9 bases between them. This CDR3 spans 15 amino acids. Per the germline V gene, CDR1 is ENHRY and CDR2 is SYGVKD.

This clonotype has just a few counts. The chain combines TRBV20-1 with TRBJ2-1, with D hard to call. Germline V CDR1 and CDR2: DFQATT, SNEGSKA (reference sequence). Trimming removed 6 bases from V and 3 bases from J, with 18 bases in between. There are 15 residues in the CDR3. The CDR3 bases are TGCAGTGCAGCCCCTCCAGCGCAGGTCTACAATGAGCAGTTCTTC. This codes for CSAAPPAQVYNEQFF.

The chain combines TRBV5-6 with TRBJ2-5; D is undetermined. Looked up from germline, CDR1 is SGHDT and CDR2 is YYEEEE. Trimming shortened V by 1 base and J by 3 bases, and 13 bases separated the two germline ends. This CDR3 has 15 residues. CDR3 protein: CASSLWVQFKETQYF. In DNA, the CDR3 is TGTGCCAGCAGCTTGTGGGTCCAATTCAAAGAGACCCAGTACTTC.

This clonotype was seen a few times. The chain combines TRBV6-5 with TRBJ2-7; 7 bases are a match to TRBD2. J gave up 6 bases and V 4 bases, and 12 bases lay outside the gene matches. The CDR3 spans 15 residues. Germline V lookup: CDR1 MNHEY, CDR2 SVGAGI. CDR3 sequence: CASSWGGGGHVEQYF. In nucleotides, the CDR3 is TGTGCCAGCAGTTGGGGCGGGGGAGGGCACGTCGAGCAGTACTTC.

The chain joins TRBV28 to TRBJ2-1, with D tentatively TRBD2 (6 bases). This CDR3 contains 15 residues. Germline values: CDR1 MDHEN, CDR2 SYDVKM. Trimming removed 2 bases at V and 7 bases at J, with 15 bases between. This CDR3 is CASSLTGEGLNEQFF. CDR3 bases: TGTGCCAGCAGTTTAACGGGGGAAGGATTGAATGAGCAGTTCTTC.

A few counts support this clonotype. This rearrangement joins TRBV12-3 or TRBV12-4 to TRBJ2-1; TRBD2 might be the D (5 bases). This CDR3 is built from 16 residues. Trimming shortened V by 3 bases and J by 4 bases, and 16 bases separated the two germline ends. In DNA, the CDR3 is TGTGCCAGCAGTTTGCCCGGGGTGCCCCTTTACAATGAGCAGTTCTTC. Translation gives CASSLPGVPLYNEQFF.

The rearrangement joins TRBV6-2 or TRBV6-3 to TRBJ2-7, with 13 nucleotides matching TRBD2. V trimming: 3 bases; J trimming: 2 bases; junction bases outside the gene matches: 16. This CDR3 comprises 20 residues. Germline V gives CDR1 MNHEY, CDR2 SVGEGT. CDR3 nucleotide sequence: TGTGCCAGCAGTTATTACTCCGGGACTAGCGGGGAAGGCAAGACCTACGAGCAGTACTTC. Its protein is CASSYYSGTSGEGKTYEQYF.

The CDR3 is CASSLLSGTTDTQYF. The CDR3 nucleotides read TGTGCCAGCAGTTTGCTTAGCGGGACCACAGATACGCAGTATTTT. The chain employs TRBV12-3 or TRBV12-4 and TRBJ2-3; 8 bases fit TRBD2. The CDR3 loop spans 15 amino acids. Losses at the gene ends were 3 bases for V and 2 bases for J; bases not matched to a gene: 4.

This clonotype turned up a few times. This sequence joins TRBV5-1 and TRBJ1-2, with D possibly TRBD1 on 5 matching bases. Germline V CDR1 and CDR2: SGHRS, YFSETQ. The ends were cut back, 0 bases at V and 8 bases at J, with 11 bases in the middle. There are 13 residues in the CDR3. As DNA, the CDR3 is TGCGCCAGCAGCTTGGATGTCCGGGGGGGCTACACCTTC. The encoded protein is CASSLDVRGGYTF.